This passage covers 12 T cell receptor beta chains from one sample sequenced in a study of control samples from healthy donors and cancer patients. Libraries were prepared by immunoSEQ multiplex PCR; TCRdb keeps only in-frame clonotypes and omits some of them. Of some 140,000 clones listed, approximately 90% are singletons. Sequencing was done on a sample of blood. Source of these receptors: a woman aged 30 to 39 in good health.

This chain uses TRBV2 with TRBJ2-7; 8 positions agree with TRBD2. The germline CDR1 and CDR2 sequences are SNHLY and FYNNEI. Trimming at V came to 5 bases and at J to 6 bases, leaving 6 bases not matched to a gene. CDR3 size: 13 residues. CDR3 sequence reads: CASSSGSGREQYF. Here the CDR3 DNA reads TGTGCCAGCAGTAGCGGGAGCGGGCGCGAGCAGTACTTC.

The J gene is TRBJ2-3, the V gene TRBV28; 9 bases are a match to TRBD2. The germline V gene encodes CDR1 MDHEN and CDR2 SYDVKM. The V gene end was trimmed by 3 bases and the J gene end by 3 bases; junction bases not matched to a gene: 7. This CDR3 is 16 amino acids long. The CDR3 DNA is TGTGCCAGCAGTTTCCCGGCTAGCGGGATAACAGATACGCAGTATTTT. Encoded protein: CASSFPASGITDTQYF.

The chain uses TRBV6-4 and TRBJ1-3; D is perhaps TRBD1 (6 bases). Germline loops: CDR1 MRHNA, CDR2 SNTAGT. The CDR3 runs 12 residues. With 10 bases removed from V and 2 bases from J, the gap between germline ends came to 9 bases. The CDR3 here is CATRGAGNTIYF. For the CDR3, the DNA is TGTGCCACCAGGGGTGCTGGAAACACCATATATTTT.

The chain recombines TRBV25-1 with TRBJ1-6; 7 nucleotides align to TRBD1. This CDR3 spans 17 amino acids. Trimming at V came to 0 bases and at J to 7 bases, leaving 9 bases not matched to a gene. Germline V gene sequence: CDR1 MGHDK, CDR2 SYGVNS. The CDR3 protein is CASSEYRQGGQNSPLHF. Here the CDR3 DNA reads TGTGCCAGCAGTGAATATAGGCAGGGGGGGCAGAATTCACCCCTCCACTTT.

The DNA for the CDR3 is TGTGCCAGCAGCTTAGTTCCGGGGTATCGCTCCTACGAGCAGTACTTC. This translates into CASSLVPGYRSYEQYF. This chain links TRBV7-9 with TRBJ2-7; possible D gene TRBD2, 5 bases. The CDR3 covers 16 residues. CDR1 SEHNR and CDR2 FQNEAQ come from the germline V gene (reference sequence). Trimming cost V 1 base and J 0 bases, with 13 bases left between them.

J is TRBJ2-5 and V is TRBV27, with D possibly matching TRBD2 (6 bases). V dropped 3 bases and J dropped 4 bases, with 12 bases sitting between them. The V gene's germline CDR1 is MNHEY and CDR2 SMNVEV (reference sequence). The CDR3 runs to 14 residues. The CDR3 nucleotides read TGTGCCAGCAGTTTCGACGGGAGTGGAGAGACCCAGTACTTC. It translates to CASSFDGSGETQYF.

The gene calls are TRBV2 and TRBJ1-1; a weak D match, TRBD1 (6 bases). Germline values: CDR1 SNHLY, CDR2 FYNNEI. CDR3 length: 14 amino acids. The germline V and J ends were trimmed by 5 bases and 5 bases, with 15 bases remaining between them. This CDR3 is CASSPDSWGTEAFF. The DNA for the CDR3 is TGTGCCAGCAGTCCGGACAGCTGGGGGACTGAAGCTTTCTTT.

The rearrangement joins TRBV30 to TRBJ2-7; D might be TRBD1 or TRBD2, each matching 5 bases. The germline CDR1 and CDR2 sequences are GTSNPN and SVGIG (reference sequence). The V and J ends lost 5 bases and 0 bases respectively, with 17 bases between them. This CDR3 spans 15 amino acids. In nucleotides, the CDR3 is TGTGCCTGGGGCCGAGGGGCCGACACCTCCTACGAGCAGTACTTC. Its protein is CAWGRGADTSYEQYF.

The rearrangement joins TRBV2 to TRBJ2-3; D gene unclear. This CDR3 has 12 residues. In germline, CDR1 is SNHLY, CDR2 FYNNEI. V dropped 3 bases and J dropped 2 bases, with 3 bases sitting between them. The CDR3 loop is CASSDLTDTQYF. The CDR3 DNA reads as TGTGCCAGCAGTGACCTCACAGATACGCAGTATTTT. Using reference TRBV2 and TRBJ2-3 for the parts outside the CDR3, the full variable domain is EPEVTQTPSHQVTQMGQEVILRCVPISNHLYFYWYRQILGQKVEFLVSFYNNEISEKSEIFDDQFSVERPDGSNFTLKIRSTKLEDSAMYFCASSDLTDTQYFGPGTRLTVL.

This clone was observed a single time. Relative to the germline gene, one junction end is altered; a read error may explain this. This chain uses TRBV28 with TRBJ1-1, with 7 bases matching TRBD1. This CDR3 comprises 10 residues. Germline loops: CDR1 MDHEN, CDR2 SYDVKM. Here the CDR3 DNA reads TGCACCACAGGGGACACTGAAGCTTTCTTT. This translates into CTTGDTEAFF.

This chain uses TRBV6-5 with TRBJ1-1; TRBD1 agrees at 7 bases. This CDR3 has 14 residues. Losses at the gene ends were 6 bases for V and 4 bases for J; bases not matched to a gene: 8. Germline V CDR1 and CDR2: MNHEY, SVGAGI. The CDR3 nucleotides read TGTGCCAGCAGCGGAGACAGGGTAATCACTGAAGCTTTCTTT. This encodes CASSGDRVITEAFF.

The J gene is TRBJ1-5, the V gene TRBV7-2; TRBD1 agrees at 8 bases. With 1 base clipped from V and 0 bases from J, the junction kept 2 bases outside the gene matches. The CDR3 runs to 16 residues. The germline V gene encodes CDR1 SGHTA and CDR2 FQGNSA. In DNA, the CDR3 is TGTGCCAGCAGCTTAGGGGGGACAGGTAGCAATCAGCCCCAGCATTTT. It codes for CASSLGGTGSNQPQHF.